This T cell receptor beta chain stems from a study of cytomegalovirus exposure and HLA in healthy donors. Study outcomes and limitations: Analyzed later, most CMV-associated TCR beta chains appeared HLA-restricted. TCR association rates varied by HLA locus in a later analysis, with DRB1 highest and HLA-C lowest.

The PCR made use of 60 Vbeta and 13 Jbeta primers. Original methodology: Counted up in a later analysis, unique TCR beta chains came to some 82 million, with around 10 million shared. TCRdb's table, derived via immunoSEQ multiplex PCR, lists solely in-frame clones and lacks some. V and J calls and clone size come straight from that table; D and trimming were deduced from the DNA. This table holds about 160,000 clones, around 70% found once. There are 16 residues in the CDR3. The germline V gene has CDR1 KGHSH and CDR2 LQKENI. The V and J ends lost 1 base and 0 bases respectively, with 10 bases between them. Worth noting for this clone: The antigen remains undetermined.

Participants comprised healthy donors of bone marrow. The clonotype was recovered from a man younger than 35 in good health and CMV-seropositive. Sequences were obtained from PBMCs. V and J are TRBV18 and TRBJ2-1; D remains ambiguous. CDR3 DNA sequence: TGTGCCAGCTCACCACGCCCAGCGAGCTCCTACAATGAGCAGTTCTTC. It yields the protein CASSPRPASSYNEQFF.